This entry lists 8 T cell receptor beta chains sequenced from one sample in a study of beta chain features in type 1 diabetes. Expressed TCRB transcripts were sequenced because the entire RNA isolate underwent reverse transcription. Libraries were prepared by immunoSEQ multiplex PCR; TCRdb keeps only in-frame clonotypes and omits some of them. This table has 250,000 to 350,000 clones, 14% appearing once. The sequenced sample consisted of central memory CD4+ T cells from blood. These receptors all come from a man under 40 in good health.

Only a few counts were recorded for this clone. Here the CDR3 DNA reads TGTGCCAGCAGTGAAAGGGTGGGGGGGACCTACTACGAGCAGTACGTC. Translated: CASSERVGGTYYEQYV. The rearrangement links TRBV6-1 to TRBJ2-7; TRBD2 aligns across 7 bases. The CDR3 spans 16 residues. V trimming: 2 bases; J trimming: 3 bases; junction bases outside the gene matches: 10. Germline lookup yields CDR1 MNHNS and CDR2 SASEGT.

The CDR3 bases are TGCGCCAGCAGCCAAGTTTTCCAGGGCACAGATACGCAGTATTTT. Residues: CASSQVFQGTDTQYF. The chain combines TRBV4-3 with TRBJ2-3; the D is unclear. Trimming took 1 base from V and 1 from J, leaving 9 bases between them. This CDR3 is 15 amino acids long. Germline-derived CDR1 and CDR2 are LGHNA and YSLEER.

This CDR3 is CASSRDRGPQETQYF. The CDR3 DNA reads TGTGCCAGCAGTCGGGACAGGGGGCCTCAAGAGACCCAGTACTTC. The chain carries TRBV7-2 and TRBJ2-5, with 12 nucleotides matching TRBD1. The trim removed 6 bases at V and 2 bases at J, leaving 4 bases unmatched. The CDR3 spans 15 residues. Germline V lookup: CDR1 SGHTA, CDR2 FQGNSA.

This clone was detected a few times. The V and J genes are TRBV25-1 and TRBJ2-2; perhaps TRBD2 as D (6 bases). The germline CDR1 and CDR2 sequences are MGHDK and SYGVNS. The CDR3 is 15 residues long. V was shortened by 2 bases and J by 6 bases, with 13 bases between the two germline ends. CDR3: CASSEGTLGPGELFF. In nucleotides, the CDR3 is TGTGCCAGCAGTGAAGGGACTCTGGGCCCCGGGGAGCTGTTTTTT.

The chain has TRBV4-1 and TRBJ1-3, with a possible D match to TRBD1 (5 bases). Trimming pared 4 bases from V and 0 bases from J, leaving 10 bases between. Per the germline V gene, CDR1 is MGHRA and CDR2 is YSYEKL. The CDR3 loop spans 15 amino acids. DNA for the CDR3: TGCGCCAGCAGCCGACAGTCTATCTCTGGAAACACCATATATTTT. Protein sequence: CASSRQSISGNTIYF.

This clone was detected a few times. The chain employs TRBV9 and TRBJ2-1; D not resolved. V lost 1 base and J 5 bases, leaving 13 bases between the germline ends. The V gene's germline CDR1 is SGDLS and CDR2 YYNGEE. The CDR3 loop spans 15 amino acids. The CDR3 protein is CASSVTPQRDNEQFF. The CDR3 nucleotides are TGTGCCAGCAGCGTAACTCCACAAAGGGACAATGAGCAGTTCTTC.

The chain carries TRBV19 and TRBJ1-5; D unclear. CDR1 is LNHDA, CDR2 SQIVND, per germline (reference sequence). The CDR3 loop spans 15 amino acids. Deletions cut 3 bases from V and 1 base from J, with 10 bases between. The CDR3 sequence: CASSMGQISNQPQHF. DNA of the CDR3: TGTGCCAGTAGTATGGGCCAGATCAGCAATCAGCCCCAGCATTTT.

The table lists this clone with a few counts. The gene calls are TRBV4-3 and TRBJ2-3; possibly TRBD1 or TRBD2 for D (5 bases each). The CDR3 length is 13 residues. Germline values: CDR1 LGHNA, CDR2 YSLEER. V was clipped by 0 bases and J by 8 bases, with 9 bases between them. The chain's CDR3 is CASSQDLRGTQYF. The CDR3, as DNA: TGCGCCAGCAGCCAAGATCTGAGGGGTACGCAGTATTTT.